This record looks at one T cell receptor (beta chain) sequence and its context. This sample was taken from a study of OX40 agonist ivuxolimab in advanced cancers. In the study overall: Eligibility rules accepted prior anti-PD-1, anti-PD-L1 or anti-CTLA-4 therapy, and around 38% had some.

This CDR3 has 15 amino acids. J was trimmed by 8 bases and V by 6 bases; bases with no gene match: 8. Per germline, CDR1 KGHSH and CDR2 LQKENI. Method: immunoSEQ multiplex PCR; TCRdb's copy keeps in-frame clones and lacks some. This table holds around 50,000 clones, approximately 90% found once. This TCR was recovered from an adult with an advanced solid tumor such as melanoma, head and neck, liver or kidney cancer. The source was CD4+ or CD8+ T cells sorted from blood, collected in a trial of the OX40 agonist ivuxolimab. The rearrangement links TRBV18 to TRBJ2-1; 12 bases line up with TRBD2. In DNA form, the CDR3 reads TGTGCCAGCTCGGCTCTAGCGGGAGGGCAGGATGAGCAGTTCTTC. It codes for CASSALAGGQDEQFF.